This T cell receptor (beta chain) came from a study of a mutant IDH1 vaccine in newly diagnosed glioma. About the study: Former treatment meant radiotherapy, temozolomide, or both; the majority had gotten both. V12 took place at week 35, and V13 at week 47.

The CDR3 runs to 11 residues. The V end lost 6 bases, the J end lost 6 bases, and 11 bases lay between the germline ends. Germline lookup yields CDR1 DFQATT and CDR2 SNEGSKA (reference sequence). Noted time point: week 47, end of study. Vaccination used 300 ug of mutant IDH1 20-mer peptide per dose, with topical imiquimod. Repertoires were generated with immunoSEQ multiplex PCR, while TCRdb's copy carries only in-frame clones and drops some. This sample carries tens of thousands of clones, over 70% of them seen once, and the ten largest clones take around 5%. Of note for this clone: Its antigen is as yet unknown.

The rearrangement uses TRBV20-1 and TRBJ1-2; D is unclear. The sequence was collected from a man between 45 and 60 years old with glioma. This sample comprised PBMCs, obtained from a glioma patient whose treatment included an IDH1 peptide vaccine. In DNA form, the CDR3 reads TGCAGTGCCCTCCTACCCCATGGCTACACCTTC. Protein sequence: CSALLPHGYTF.